This TCR beta chain is from a study of cytomegalovirus exposure and HLA in healthy donors. TCRdb's copy holds only in-frame clones and misses some; the assay was immunoSEQ multiplex PCR. The table shows 170,000 or so clones, with around 81% occurring only once. The CDR3 totals 16 residues. With 4 bases removed from V and 0 bases from J, the gap between germline ends came to 13 bases. From germline, CDR1 is MNHNS and CDR2 SASEGT. What was sequenced was PBMCs. The origin of this receptor is a woman aged 18-35 years in good health and CMV-seropositive. This rearrangement joins TRBV6-1 to TRBJ1-3, with D perhaps matching TRBD1 (5 bases). CDR3 sequence: CASSGDGGFSGNTIYF. The CDR3 DNA reads as TGTGCCAGCAGTGGCGACGGGGGTTTCTCTGGAAACACCATATATTTT.